The clone carrying this T cell receptor beta chain is medium-sized in the sample. Other DNA sequences in this specimen translate into the identical CDR3. Study processing details: Counts of nucleated cells, estimated from reference gene primer amplification, were obtained. Method: immunoSEQ multiplex PCR; TCRdb's copy keeps in-frame clones and lacks some. For V, J and clone size, that table is used; D and trimming come from the DNA. The table has 260,000 or so clones, approximately 86% seen once. This sample was taken from a study of blood T cell repertoires in COVID-19. Overall study context: Donors in the United States, Italy and Spain gave samples during acute or convalescent COVID-19. Sources were T cells, B-cell-depleted T cells, or PBMCs; the material itself was cDNA or gDNA.

CDR1 is SGHTA and CDR2 is FQGTGA in the germline V gene. J was trimmed by 4 bases and V by 5 bases; bases with no gene match: 12. The CDR3 length is 17 residues. Sequenced sample: peripheral blood. The clonotype originates from a human donor in a cohort sampled during active COVID-19. The chain employs TRBV7-3 and TRBJ2-2; TRBD2 matches at 8 bases. The CDR3 DNA is TGTGCCAGCAGCCGGGGGGGGACTAGTCCCTCCACCGGGGAGCTGTTTTTT. This gives the protein CASSRGGTSPSTGELFF.